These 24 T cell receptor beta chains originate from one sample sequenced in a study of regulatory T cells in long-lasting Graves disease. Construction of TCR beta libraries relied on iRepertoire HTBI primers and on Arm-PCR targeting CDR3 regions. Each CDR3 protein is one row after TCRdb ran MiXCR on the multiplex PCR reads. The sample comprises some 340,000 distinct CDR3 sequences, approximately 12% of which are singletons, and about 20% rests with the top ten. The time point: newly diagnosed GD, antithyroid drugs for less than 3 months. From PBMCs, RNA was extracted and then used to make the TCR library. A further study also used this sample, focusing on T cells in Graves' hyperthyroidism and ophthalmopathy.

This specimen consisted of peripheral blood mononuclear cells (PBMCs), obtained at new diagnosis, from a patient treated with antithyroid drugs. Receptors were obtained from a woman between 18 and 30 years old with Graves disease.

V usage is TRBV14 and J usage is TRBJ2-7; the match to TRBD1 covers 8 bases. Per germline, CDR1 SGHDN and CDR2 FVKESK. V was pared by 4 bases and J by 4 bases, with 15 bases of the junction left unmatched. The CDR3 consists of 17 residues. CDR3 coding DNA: TGTGCCAGCAGCCCCCGGTCTGGGGCAGGGGGCTGGTACGAGCAGTACTTC. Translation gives CASSPRSGAGGWYEQYF.

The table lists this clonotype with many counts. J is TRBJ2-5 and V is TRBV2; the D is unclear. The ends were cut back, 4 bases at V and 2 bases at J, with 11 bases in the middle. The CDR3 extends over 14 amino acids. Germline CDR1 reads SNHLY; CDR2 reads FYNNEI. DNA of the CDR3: TGTGCCAGCAGTGTACTGGGCAGGCAAGAGACCCAGTACTTC. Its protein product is CASSVLGRQETQYF.

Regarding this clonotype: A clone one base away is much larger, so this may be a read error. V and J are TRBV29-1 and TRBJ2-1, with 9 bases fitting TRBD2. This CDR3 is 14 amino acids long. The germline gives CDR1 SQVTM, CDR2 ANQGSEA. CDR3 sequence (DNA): TGCAGCGCTGAATTTGCGGGAGGGGGGAATGAGCAGTTCTTC. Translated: CSAEFAGGGNEQFF.

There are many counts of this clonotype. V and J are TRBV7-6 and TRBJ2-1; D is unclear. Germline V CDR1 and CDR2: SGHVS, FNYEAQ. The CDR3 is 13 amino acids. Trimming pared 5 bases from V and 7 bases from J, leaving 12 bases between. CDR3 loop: CASSRTDANEQFF. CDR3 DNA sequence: TGTGCCAGCAGCCGAACCGACGCGAATGAGCAGTTCTTC.

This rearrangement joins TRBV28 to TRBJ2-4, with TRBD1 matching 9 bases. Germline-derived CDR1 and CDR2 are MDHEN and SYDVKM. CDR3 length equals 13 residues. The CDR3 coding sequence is TGTGCAGGGGACAGGGAAGACAAAAACATTCAGTACTTC. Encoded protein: CAGDREDKNIQYF.

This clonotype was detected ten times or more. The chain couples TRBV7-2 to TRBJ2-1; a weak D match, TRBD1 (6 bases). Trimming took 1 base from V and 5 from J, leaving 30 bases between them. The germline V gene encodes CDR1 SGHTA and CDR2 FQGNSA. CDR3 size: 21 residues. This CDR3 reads CASSLGRGGRGGTNSDNEQFF. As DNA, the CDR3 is TGTGCCAGCAGCTTAGGTCGGGGCGGCAGGGGTGGAACTAATTCAGACAATGAGCAGTTCTTC.

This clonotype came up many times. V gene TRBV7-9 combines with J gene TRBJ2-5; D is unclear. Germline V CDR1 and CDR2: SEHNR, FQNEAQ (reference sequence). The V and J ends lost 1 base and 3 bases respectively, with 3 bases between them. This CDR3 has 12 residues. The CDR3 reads CASSLGEETQYF. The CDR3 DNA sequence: TGTGCCAGCAGCTTAGGGGAAGAGACCCAGTACTTC. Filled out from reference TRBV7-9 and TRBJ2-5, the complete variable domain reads DTGVSQNPRHKITKRGQNVTFRCDPISEHNRLYWYRQTLGQGPEFLTYFQNEAQLEKSRLLSDRFSAERPKGSFSTLEIQRTEQGDSAMYLCASSLGEETQYFGPGTRLLVL.

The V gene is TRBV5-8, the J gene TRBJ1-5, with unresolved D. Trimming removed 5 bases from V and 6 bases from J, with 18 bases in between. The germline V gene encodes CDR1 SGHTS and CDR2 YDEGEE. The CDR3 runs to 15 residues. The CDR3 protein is CASRTAWDIRQPQHF. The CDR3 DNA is TGTGCCAGCAGAACTGCGTGGGATATTCGTCAGCCCCAGCATTTT.

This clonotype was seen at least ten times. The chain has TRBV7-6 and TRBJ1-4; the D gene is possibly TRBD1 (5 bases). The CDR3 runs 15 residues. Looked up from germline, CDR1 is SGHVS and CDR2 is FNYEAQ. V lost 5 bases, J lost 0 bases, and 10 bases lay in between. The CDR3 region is CASSGTAATNEKLFF. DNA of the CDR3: TGTGCCAGCAGCGGGACCGCTGCAACTAATGAAAAACTGTTTTTT.

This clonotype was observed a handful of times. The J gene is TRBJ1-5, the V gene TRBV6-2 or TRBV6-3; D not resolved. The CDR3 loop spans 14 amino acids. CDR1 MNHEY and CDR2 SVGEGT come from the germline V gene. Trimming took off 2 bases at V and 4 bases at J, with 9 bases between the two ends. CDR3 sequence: CASSYVAQNQPQHF. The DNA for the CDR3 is TGTGCCAGCAGTTACGTGGCGCAGAATCAGCCCCAGCATTTT.

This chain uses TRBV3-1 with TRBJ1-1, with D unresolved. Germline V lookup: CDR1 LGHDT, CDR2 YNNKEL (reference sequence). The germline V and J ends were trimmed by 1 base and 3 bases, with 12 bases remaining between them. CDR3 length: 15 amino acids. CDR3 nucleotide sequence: TGTGCCAGCAGCCAAGGGGCGTTCTGGGACACTGAAGCTTTCTTT. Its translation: CASSQGAFWDTEAFF.

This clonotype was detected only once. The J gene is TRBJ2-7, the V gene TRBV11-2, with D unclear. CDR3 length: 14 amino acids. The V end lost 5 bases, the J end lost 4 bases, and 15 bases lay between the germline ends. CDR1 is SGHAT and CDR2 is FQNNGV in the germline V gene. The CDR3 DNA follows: TGTGCCAGCAGCATATCGGGCGCGGATTACGAGCAGTACTTC. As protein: CASSISGADYEQYF.

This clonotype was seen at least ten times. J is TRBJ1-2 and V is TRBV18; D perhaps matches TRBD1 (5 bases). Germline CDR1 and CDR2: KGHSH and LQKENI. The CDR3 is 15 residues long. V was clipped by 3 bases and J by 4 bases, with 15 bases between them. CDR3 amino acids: CASSPQGVSTYGYTF. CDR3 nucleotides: TGTGCCAGCTCACCCCAAGGGGTTAGTACCTATGGCTACACCTTC. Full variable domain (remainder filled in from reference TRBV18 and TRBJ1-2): NAGVMQNPRHLVRRRGQEARLRCSPMKGHSHVYWYRQLPEEGLKFMVYLQKENIIDESGMPKERFSAEFPKEGPSILRIQQVVRGDSAAYFCASSPQGVSTYGYTFGSGTRLTVV.

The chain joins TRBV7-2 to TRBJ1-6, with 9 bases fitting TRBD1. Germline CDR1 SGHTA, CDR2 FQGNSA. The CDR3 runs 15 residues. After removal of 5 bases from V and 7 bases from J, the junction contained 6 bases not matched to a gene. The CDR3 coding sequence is TGTGCCAGCAGCCCCTTCGGGACAGGGAATTCACCCCTCCACTTT. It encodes CASSPFGTGNSPLHF.

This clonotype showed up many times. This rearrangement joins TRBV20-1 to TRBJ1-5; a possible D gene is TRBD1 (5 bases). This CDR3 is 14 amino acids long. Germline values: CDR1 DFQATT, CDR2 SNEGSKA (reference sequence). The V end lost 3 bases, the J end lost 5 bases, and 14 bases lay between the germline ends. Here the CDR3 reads CSARDTLFDQPQHF. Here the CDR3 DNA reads TGCAGTGCTAGGGACACCTTATTCGATCAGCCCCAGCATTTT.

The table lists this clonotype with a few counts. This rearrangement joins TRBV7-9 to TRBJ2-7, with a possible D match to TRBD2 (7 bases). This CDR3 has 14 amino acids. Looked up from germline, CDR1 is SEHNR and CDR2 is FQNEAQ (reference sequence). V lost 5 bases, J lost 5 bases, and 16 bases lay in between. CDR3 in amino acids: CASSTIRGGNEQYF. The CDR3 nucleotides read TGTGCCAGCAGCACGATTAGGGGGGGGAACGAGCAGTACTTC. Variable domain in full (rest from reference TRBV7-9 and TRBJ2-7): DTGVSQNPRHKITKRGQNVTFRCDPISEHNRLYWYRQTLGQGPEFLTYFQNEAQLEKSRLLSDRFSAERPKGSFSTLEIQRTEQGDSAMYLCASSTIRGGNEQYFGPGTRLTVT.

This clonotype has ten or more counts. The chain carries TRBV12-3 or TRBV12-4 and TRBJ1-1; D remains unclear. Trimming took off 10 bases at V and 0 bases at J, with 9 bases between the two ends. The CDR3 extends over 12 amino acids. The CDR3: CATAGMNTEAFF. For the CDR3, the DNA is TGTGCCACAGCGGGCATGAACACTGAAGCTTTCTTT.

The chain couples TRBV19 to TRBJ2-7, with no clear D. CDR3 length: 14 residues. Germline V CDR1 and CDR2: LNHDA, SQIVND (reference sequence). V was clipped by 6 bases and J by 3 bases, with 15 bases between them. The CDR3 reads CASSPPEPLYEQYF. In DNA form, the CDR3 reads TGTGCCAGTAGCCCACCCGAACCTCTCTACGAGCAGTACTTC.

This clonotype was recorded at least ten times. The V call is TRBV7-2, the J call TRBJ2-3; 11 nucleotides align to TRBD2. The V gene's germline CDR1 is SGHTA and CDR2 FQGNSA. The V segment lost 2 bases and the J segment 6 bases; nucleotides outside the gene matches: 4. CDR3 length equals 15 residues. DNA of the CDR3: TGTGCCAGCAGCTTAACTAGCGGGGGTGTGGATACGCAGTATTTT. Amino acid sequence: CASSLTSGGVDTQYF.

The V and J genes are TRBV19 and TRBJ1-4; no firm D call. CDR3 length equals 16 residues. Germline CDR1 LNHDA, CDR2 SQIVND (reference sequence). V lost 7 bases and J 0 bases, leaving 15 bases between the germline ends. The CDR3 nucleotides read TGTGCCAGTACCCGGTGGCACACAGCAACTAATGAAAAACTGTTTTTT. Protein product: CASTRWHTATNEKLFF.

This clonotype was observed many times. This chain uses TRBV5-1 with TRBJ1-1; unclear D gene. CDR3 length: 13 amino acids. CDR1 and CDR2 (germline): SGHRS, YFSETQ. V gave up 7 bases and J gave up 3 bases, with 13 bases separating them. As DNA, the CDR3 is TGCGCCAGCGCCCCATTTGGGTACACTGAAGCTTTCTTT. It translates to CASAPFGYTEAFF.

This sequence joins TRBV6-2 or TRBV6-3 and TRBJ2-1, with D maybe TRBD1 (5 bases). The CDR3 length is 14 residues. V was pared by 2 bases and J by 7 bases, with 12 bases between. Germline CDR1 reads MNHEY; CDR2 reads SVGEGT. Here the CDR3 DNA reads TGTGCCAGCAGTTACAGGCAGGGTGCAAATGAGCAGTTCTTC. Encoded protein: CASSYRQGANEQFF.

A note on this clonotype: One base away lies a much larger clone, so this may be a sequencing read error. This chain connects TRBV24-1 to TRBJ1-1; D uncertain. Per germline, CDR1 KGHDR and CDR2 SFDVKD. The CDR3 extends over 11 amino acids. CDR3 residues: CVTSSGAEAFF. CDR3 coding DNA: TGTGTCACCAGTAGTGGGGCTGAAGCTTTCTTT.

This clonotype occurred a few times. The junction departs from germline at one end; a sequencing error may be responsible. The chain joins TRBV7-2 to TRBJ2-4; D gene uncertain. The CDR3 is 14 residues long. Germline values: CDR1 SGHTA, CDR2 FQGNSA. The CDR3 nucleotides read TGTGCCAGCAGCTTACGACAAAACTCAAACATTCAGCACTTC. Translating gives CASSLRQNSNIQHF. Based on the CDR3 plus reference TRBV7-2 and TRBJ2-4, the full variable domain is GAGVSQSPSNKVTEKGKDVELRCDPISGHTALYWYRQSLGQGLEFLIYFQGNSAPDKSGLPSDRFSAERTGGSVSTLTIQRTQQEDSAVYLCASSLRQNSNIQHFGAGTRLSVL.